This T cell receptor (beta chain) came from a study of control samples from healthy donors and cancer patients. The V and J ends lost 0 bases and 6 bases respectively, with 15 bases between them. From germline, CDR1 is SGHKS and CDR2 YYEKEE (reference sequence). The CDR3 spans 15 residues. TCRdb's copy holds only in-frame clones and misses some; the assay was immunoSEQ multiplex PCR. The data contain under 80,000 clones, less than 95% of them singletons. The rearrangement joins TRBV5-5 to TRBJ1-2; TRBD1 might be the D (6 bases). Material: blood. The receptor was isolated from a woman aged 35 to 49 in good health. The CDR3 region is CASSLGGQLGDGYTF. The CDR3 nucleotides read TGTGCCAGCAGCTTGGGGGGACAATTAGGGGATGGCTACACCTTC.